Following are 21 T cell receptor beta chains from one sample sequenced in a study of T cells in Graves' hyperthyroidism and ophthalmopathy. Regions amplified from RNA transcripts were the TCR beta CDR3 regions. A set of HTBI primers served as the primers for a first-round RT-PCR of the TCR CDR3. A single record per CDR3 protein comes from TCRdb applying MiXCR to the multiplex PCR reads. The sample lists some 340,000 distinct CDR3 sequences, around 15% occurring once. The sequenced material came from blood. All receptors derive from a woman in her thirties or forties with Graves' ophthalmopathy.

The chain recombines TRBV5-4 with TRBJ1-1, with TRBD1 matching over 7 bases. There are 14 residues in the CDR3. Germline V gene sequence: CDR1 SGHNT, CDR2 YYREEE (reference sequence). The J segment lost 2 bases and the V segment lost 4 bases, leaving 5 bases of the junction unmatched. The CDR3 reads CASSPTGLNTEAFF. For the CDR3, the DNA is TGTGCCAGCAGCCCGACAGGGTTAAACACTGAAGCTTTCTTT.

On this clonotype: Being one base from a much bigger clone, this may be a read error. The chain is built from TRBV7-9 and TRBJ1-2; no clear D. V lost 5 bases to trimming and J lost 5 bases, with 15 bases between them. Germline V gives CDR1 SEHNR, CDR2 FQNEAQ (reference sequence). The CDR3 consists of 14 residues. CDR3: CASSPTAIGYGYTF. The DNA of the CDR3 is TGTGCCAGCAGCCCGACCGCAATCGGATATGGCTACACCTTC.

The chain employs TRBV11-1 and TRBJ1-6; TRBD1 might be the D (5 bases). There are 17 residues in the CDR3. V was trimmed by 5 bases and J by 8 bases, leaving 22 bases between them. CDR1 is SGHAT and CDR2 is FQDESV in the germline V gene (reference sequence). CDR3 DNA sequence: TGTGCCAGCAGCCATTATGGGGGAATTACCCCGGATTCACCCCTCCACTTT. Encoded protein: CASSHYGGITPDSPLHF.

The CDR3 reads CASSQSGGNYGYTF. For the CDR3, the DNA is TGTGCCAGCAGCCAGTCGGGGGGGAACTATGGCTACACCTTC. The chain links TRBV3-1 to TRBJ1-2; TRBD1 might be the D (5 bases). V was pared by 3 bases and J by 2 bases, with 10 bases between. The CDR3 spans 14 residues. CDR1 and CDR2 from the germline V gene are LGHDT and YNNKEL (reference sequence).

This clonotype was found many times. The chain carries TRBV10-3 and TRBJ1-5; TRBD1 matches at 7 bases. The length of the CDR3 is 14 residues. After removal of 4 bases from V and 3 bases from J, the junction contained 3 bases not matched to a gene. Germline V lookup: CDR1 ENHRY, CDR2 SYGVKD. CDR3 nucleotide sequence: TGTGCCATCAGTGGAGGACAGGTCAATCAGCCCCAGCATTTT. It specifies CAISGGQVNQPQHF.

This clonotype was found a few times. The chain employs TRBV14 and TRBJ2-5; D uncertain. Germline V gene sequence: CDR1 SGHDN, CDR2 FVKESK. There are 15 residues in the CDR3. The ends were cut back, 1 base at V and 1 base at J, with 10 bases in the middle. This CDR3 is CASSQVGRLQETQYF. The CDR3 nucleotides read TGTGCCAGCAGCCAAGTCGGGCGGCTCCAAGAGACCCAGTACTTC.

This clonotype has at least ten counts. This rearrangement joins TRBV12-3 or TRBV12-4 to TRBJ2-3; the D gene is possibly TRBD1 (6 bases). V was clipped by 8 bases and J by 6 bases, with 9 bases between them. The CDR3 runs 11 residues. This CDR3 is CASSQGDTQYF. In nucleotides, the CDR3 is TGTGCCAGCTCGCAGGGGGATACGCAGTATTTT.

This sequence joins TRBV4-2 and TRBJ2-3; D is perhaps TRBD2 (6 bases). V lost 4 bases to trimming and J lost 4 bases, with 18 bases between them. The CDR3 spans 16 residues. CDR1 is LGHNA, CDR2 YNFKEQ, per germline. The CDR3 spells CASSLQGGVVSDTQYF. The CDR3 DNA follows: TGTGCCAGCAGCCTCCAAGGCGGGGTAGTCTCAGATACGCAGTATTTT.

The table lists this clonotype with many counts. The rearrangement links TRBV10-1 to TRBJ1-3, with 8 nucleotides matching TRBD1. There are 14 residues in the CDR3. CDR1 is WNHNN, CDR2 SYGVQD, per germline (reference sequence). J gave up 2 bases and V 6 bases, and 3 bases lay outside the gene matches. CDR3 DNA: TGCGCCAGCAGCACGGACAGGGCTGGAAACACCATATATTTT. The encoded protein is CASSTDRAGNTIYF.

This clonotype was counted many times. The chain carries TRBV20-1 and TRBJ1-2; the match to TRBD1 covers 7 bases. CDR3 length: 17 amino acids. CDR1 is DFQATT and CDR2 is SNEGSKA in the germline V gene (reference sequence). With V trimmed by 2 bases and J by 5 bases, 17 bases remained unmatched. In DNA, the CDR3 is TGCAGTGCTAGATCACCGAACCGCTCAGGGGGGACGTATGGCTACACCTTC. Its protein is CSARSPNRSGGTYGYTF.

This clonotype was counted many times. J is TRBJ1-2 and V is TRBV6-4; D is undetermined. The CDR3 consists of 14 residues. The V and J ends lost 5 bases and 5 bases respectively, with 15 bases between them. From germline, CDR1 is MRHNA and CDR2 SNTAGT. DNA for the CDR3: TGTGCCAGCAGTTGCCAGGACGAAAAATATGGCTACACCTTC. It translates to CASSCQDEKYGYTF.

This clonotype was counted ten times or more. The V and J genes are TRBV5-5 and TRBJ1-5; no clear D. This CDR3 contains 14 residues. Per the germline V gene, CDR1 is SGHKS and CDR2 is YYEKEE (reference sequence). Trimming cost V 1 base and J 4 bases, with 9 bases left between them. The chain's CDR3 is CASSLWPANQPQHF. The CDR3 DNA reads TGTGCCAGCAGCTTGTGGCCGGCGAATCAGCCCCAGCATTTT.

In its sample, this clonotype was seen many times. The chain recombines TRBV7-9 with TRBJ2-7; 7 bases line up with TRBD1. Looked up from germline, CDR1 is SEHNR and CDR2 is FQNEAQ (reference sequence). This CDR3 has 13 amino acids. V gave up 5 bases and J gave up 7 bases; unmatched junction bases: 8. As DNA, the CDR3 is TGTGCCAGCAGCCCGCGACAGGGTTGGGAGCAGTACTTC. Protein product: CASSPRQGWEQYF.

The chain combines TRBV3-1 with TRBJ2-1; 14 bases fit TRBD2. Germline V gives CDR1 LGHDT, CDR2 YNNKEL (reference sequence). The V segment lost 4 bases and the J segment 7 bases; nucleotides outside the gene matches: 3. The length of the CDR3 is 15 residues. This CDR3 is CASSLGTSGGNEQFF. The CDR3 nucleotides read TGTGCCAGCAGCCTCGGGACTAGCGGGGGTAATGAGCAGTTCTTC.

This clonotype was observed at least ten times. This chain links TRBV3-1 with TRBJ2-7; maybe TRBD1 (6 bases). Germline values: CDR1 LGHDT, CDR2 YNNKEL (reference sequence). The germline V and J ends were trimmed by 4 bases and 4 bases, with 14 bases remaining between them. The CDR3 is made up of 14 amino acids. The CDR3 spells CASSPKQGRYEQYF. Written as DNA, the CDR3 is TGTGCCAGCAGCCCCAAACAGGGTCGATACGAGCAGTACTTC.

This clonotype was counted ten times or more. This sequence joins TRBV6-1 and TRBJ1-1; D perhaps matches TRBD1 (6 bases). The CDR3 is 14 amino acids. Germline V CDR1 and CDR2: MNHNS, SASEGT. Deletions cut 6 bases from V and 1 base from J, with 12 bases between. For the CDR3, the DNA is TGTGCCAGCAGCTACAGGGTCGGGAACACTGAAGCTTTCTTT. This gives the protein CASSYRVGNTEAFF.

Ten or more counts support this clonotype. The rearrangement links TRBV7-9 to TRBJ2-1; unclear D gene. The CDR3 extends over 12 amino acids. Per germline, CDR1 SEHNR and CDR2 FQNEAQ (reference sequence). V lost 4 bases, J lost 7 bases, and 8 bases lay in between. CDR3 coding DNA: TGTGCCAGCAGCTCTAGAGTTAATGAGCAGTTCTTC. Amino acids: CASSSRVNEQFF.

This clonotype has at least ten counts. The CDR3 DNA is TGTGCCAGCAGTTTAGATGGGAGCACTGAAGCTTTCTTT. This gives the protein CASSLDGSTEAFF. The V and J genes are TRBV12-3 or TRBV12-4 and TRBJ1-1; the D is unclear. V was pared by 1 base and J by 4 bases, with 7 bases between. This CDR3 is built from 13 residues.

This clonotype was found a few times. This chain connects TRBV3-1 to TRBJ1-2; D not resolved. This CDR3 is built from 12 residues. CDR1 LGHDT and CDR2 YNNKEL come from the germline V gene (reference sequence). V shed 0 bases and J shed 8 bases, with 7 bases lying between them. The CDR3 loop is CASSQDFGGYTF. The CDR3 DNA reads as TGTGCCAGCAGCCAAGATTTTGGAGGCTACACCTTC.

This clonotype was observed many times. V gene TRBV20-1 combines with J gene TRBJ1-1, with D possibly TRBD1 on 5 matching bases. This CDR3 has 14 residues. Germline values: CDR1 DFQATT, CDR2 SNEGSKA (reference sequence). V was shortened by 1 base and J by 4 bases, with 13 bases between the two germline ends. CDR3 sequence (DNA): TGCAGTGCTAGAGTGGGGGGTTCGGGCACTGAAGCTTTCTTT. This gives the protein CSARVGGSGTEAFF.

This clonotype showed up just a few times. This chain connects TRBV25-1 to TRBJ1-5, with D tentatively TRBD1 (6 bases). This CDR3 is 16 amino acids long. Trimming pared 3 bases from V and 2 bases from J, leaving 14 bases between. Germline V gene sequence: CDR1 MGHDK, CDR2 SYGVNS. The chain's CDR3 is CASSDGGARGNQPQHF. The CDR3 coding sequence is TGTGCCAGCAGTGACGGGGGGGCGCGGGGCAATCAGCCCCAGCATTTT.